The 3 T cell receptor beta chains reported below all come from one sample, sequenced in a study of identical twins. Each CDR3 protein gets one entry after TCRdb re-called the 5' RACE reads with MiXCR. Here the sample spans hundreds of thousands of distinct CDR3 sequences, approximately 18% being singletons. The same data also went into a second study, on T cells expressing NK-cell markers.

Sequenced material: PBMCs. The receptors originated from a woman between 18 and 29 years old in good health.

V and J are TRBV6-6 and TRBJ2-5; D is unresolved. Germline loops: CDR1 MNHNY, CDR2 SVGAGI (reference sequence). Deletions cut 6 bases from V and 3 bases from J, with 8 bases between. CDR3 length: 12 residues. The CDR3 coding sequence is TGTGCCAGCAGGTACGGAGAAGAGACCCAGTACTTC. Its protein is CASRYGEETQYF.

This clonotype has just a few counts. The chain is built from TRBV20-1 and TRBJ2-7, with 7 positions matching TRBD2. The CDR3 totals 14 residues. V dropped 1 base and J dropped 2; count of bases not matched to a gene: 5. Germline CDR1 and CDR2: DFQATT and SNEGSKA (reference sequence). In DNA, the CDR3 is TGCAGTGCTAGAGTGTCTAGCGGAGCCTACGAGCAGTACTTC. This encodes CSARVSSGAYEQYF.

This clonotype was recorded a few times. This chain uses TRBV6-1 with TRBJ2-5, with D unresolved. The length of the CDR3 is 16 residues. Trimming took 5 bases from V and 2 from J, leaving 18 bases between them. The germline V gene encodes CDR1 MNHNS and CDR2 SASEGT. The CDR3 protein is CASSPWLPVWQETQYF. The CDR3, as DNA: TGTGCCAGCAGTCCCTGGTTGCCCGTGTGGCAAGAGACCCAGTACTTC.